The 3 T cell receptor beta chains below all came from one sample that was sequenced in a study of neurological immune-mediated disorders. TCRdb ran MiXCR on the 5' RACE reads and lists one entry per CDR3 protein. The data contain tens of thousands of distinct CDR3 sequences, 3% to 3.5% of them singletons. Regarding time point: longitudinal time-point 1 (baseline). What was sequenced was PBMCs. The receptors here all came from a woman in her fifties or sixties with multiple sclerosis.

This clonotype was counted many times. The chain is built from TRBV5-1 and TRBJ1-5; D remains unclear. V was trimmed by 0 bases and J by 5 bases, leaving 12 bases between them. The germline gives CDR1 SGHRS, CDR2 YFSETQ. The CDR3 is 15 amino acids. The CDR3 DNA sequence: TGCGCCAGCAGCTTGGAGGGCTGGGTAGATCAGCCCCAGCATTTT. It codes for CASSLEGWVDQPQHF.

At least ten counts were recorded for this clonotype. The chain links TRBV29-1 to TRBJ2-7; D remains ambiguous. This CDR3 has 14 amino acids. The V end was cut by 4 bases, the J end by 0 bases, with 13 bases between. CDR1 is SQVTM and CDR2 is ANQGSEA in the germline V gene. This CDR3 reads CSVVGRTSSYEQYF. The CDR3 DNA follows: TGCAGCGTTGTTGGGCGTACGAGCTCCTACGAGCAGTACTTC.

This clonotype was seen repeatedly, ten times or more. The chain links TRBV20-1 to TRBJ2-1; maybe TRBD1 (6 bases). Germline assignment: CDR1 DFQATT and CDR2 SNEGSKA (reference sequence). CDR3 size: 14 residues. Trimming stripped 3 bases from V and 0 bases from J, with 9 bases between. The CDR3 bases are TGCAGTGCTAGGAGGGGGAGCTCCTACAATGAGCAGTTCTTC. Protein product: CSARRGSSYNEQFF.